The table lists the clone carrying this T cell receptor (beta chain) with a count of one. The antigen is unknown. The data stem from a study of cytomegalovirus exposure and HLA in healthy donors. Study-level information: Most donors, 80% to 90% of a few hundred genotyped, fell in the Caucasian-associated ancestry cluster.

Nominal health characterized the donors when sampled, though unrecorded immune exposures were likely. The study's findings and limits: A few V segments could not be told apart, such as TRBV6-2 and TRBV6-3, and were left out.

The CDR3 contains 18 residues. The germline gives CDR1 SGDLS, CDR2 YYNGEE. V lost 0 bases, J lost 3 bases, and 5 bases stayed unmatched. The PCR made use of 60 Vbeta and 13 Jbeta primers. This table comes from immunoSEQ multiplex PCR, and its TCRdb copy is limited to in-frame clones, with some not included. The sample consists of nearly 80,000 clones, 60% to 80% of them appearing once. J is TRBJ2-6 and V is TRBV9; 11 bases fit TRBD2. The sample consisted of PBMCs. This clonotype originated in a woman in her thirties or forties in good health and CMV-seropositive. Here the CDR3 reads CASSVEISGRVGANVLTF. The CDR3 region has the DNA TGTGCCAGCAGCGTAGAGATTAGCGGGAGGGTTGGGGCCAACGTCCTGACTTTC.